What follows is one T cell receptor beta chain and its context. The CDR3 consists of 13 residues. Trimming stripped 9 bases from V and 4 bases from J, with 15 bases between. Germline V gene lookup returns CDR1 MDHEN and CDR2 SYDVKM. CD45RO negativity and positive selection for CCR7 defined naive CD8 cells, a population that excluded terminally differentiated effector memory CD45RA+ cells. The healthy adult donors were HIV-negative and reported no recent acute infections or vaccinations. Only in-frame clones appear in the TCRdb table, and some are missing; sequencing was by immunoSEQ multiplex PCR. The sample gives over 750,000 clones, approximately 96% of which show up once; less than 0.3% is in the top ten. The data were taken from a study of shared clonotypes between healthy human individuals.

The gene calls are TRBV28 and TRBJ1-2; TRBD1 might be the D (5 bases). The sequenced sample was naive CD8+ T cells sorted from blood. This TCR was recovered from a man aged 25-45 years in good health. The DNA of the CDR3 is TGTGCCAGTCGGGACTTCTCCCCCTATGGCTACACCTTC. Translation: CASRDFSPYGYTF.